The next 25 T cell receptor beta chains were all read from a single sample in a study of memory CD4+ T cells and cytomegalovirus serostatus. Clones were sequenced by immunoSEQ multiplex PCR, and TCRdb holds only the in-frame ones, with some missing. The data hold some 52,000 clones, with roughly 79% observed a single time. The sort gate was single viable CD3+CD4+CD8-CD45RO+ cells for memory CD4+ T cells. The sequencing sample was made of memory CD4+ T cells from blood. These receptors were obtained from an adult in good health and CMV-seronegative.

This chain connects TRBV5-5 to TRBJ1-2; unclear D gene. The CDR3 extends over 15 amino acids. Trimming left V 0 bases short and J 5 bases short, with 14 bases between. Germline lookup yields CDR1 SGHKS and CDR2 YYEKEE (reference sequence). CDR3 DNA: TGTGCCAGCAGCTTGGAGGTCAGGAATAGATATGGCTACACCTTC. Protein sequence: CASSLEVRNRYGYTF. The full variable domain, completed using reference TRBV5-5 and TRBJ1-2, is DAGVTQSPTHLIKTRGQQVTLRCSPISGHKSVSWYQQVLGQGPQFIFQYYEKEERGRGNFPDRFSARQFPNYSSELNVNALLLGDSALYLCASSLEVRNRYGYTFGSGTRLTVV.

The chain uses TRBV5-1 and TRBJ2-2; perhaps TRBD1 as D (5 bases). V was cut by 0 bases and J by 4 bases, with 10 bases left in between. The CDR3 is made up of 15 amino acids. CDR1 and CDR2 (germline): SGHRS, YFSETQ. The CDR3 nucleotides read TGCGCCAGCAGCTTGGTAGGGGCGGCCACCGGGGAGCTGTTTTTT. Residues: CASSLVGAATGELFF.

This sequence joins TRBV5-1 and TRBJ1-3; TRBD1 matches at 10 bases. Germline V gives CDR1 SGHRS, CDR2 YFSETQ. After removal of 3 bases from V and 0 bases from J, the junction contained 9 bases not matched to a gene. The CDR3 extends over 18 amino acids. CDR3 region: CASSSRTGGLSSGNTIYF. The CDR3 DNA reads TGCGCCAGCAGCTCCCGGACAGGGGGTCTATCCTCTGGAAACACCATATATTTT.

This sequence joins TRBV6-5 and TRBJ2-2; D tentatively reads TRBD1 or TRBD2 (5 bases each). V was clipped by 2 bases and J by 4 bases, with 14 bases between them. The CDR3 is made up of 16 amino acids. Germline V CDR1 and CDR2: MNHEY, SVGAGI. The CDR3: CASSYLGTQSTGELFF. The CDR3, as DNA: TGTGCCAGCAGTTACCTCGGGACCCAGAGCACCGGGGAGCTGTTTTTT.

V usage is TRBV6-5 and J usage is TRBJ1-2; 9 nucleotides align to TRBD1. V trimming: 7 bases; J trimming: 8 bases; junction bases outside the gene matches: 14. In germline, CDR1 is MNHEY, CDR2 SVGAGI. The CDR3 has 15 amino acids. In nucleotides, the CDR3 is TGTGCCAGCAACCAATGGGACAGGGTAAATCACGGCTACACCTTC. It is translated as CASNQWDRVNHGYTF.

This clone was recorded a few times. CDR3 nucleotide sequence: TGTGCCTGGAGTGTGGGGGGTCCCGGGGATTCACCCCTCCACTTT. It specifies CAWSVGGPGDSPLHF. V usage is TRBV30 and J usage is TRBJ1-6, with D possibly matching TRBD1 (5 bases). Germline loops: CDR1 GTSNPN, CDR2 SVGIG (reference sequence). The CDR3 extends over 15 amino acids. The ends were cut back, 0 bases at V and 8 bases at J, with 14 bases in the middle.

The CDR3 nucleotides read TGTGCCAGTAACAGACAGGGGGGTGAAAAACTGTTTTTT. This codes for CASNRQGGEKLFF. The V gene is TRBV27, the J gene TRBJ1-4, with 9 positions matching TRBD1. The CDR3 has 13 amino acids. V was clipped by 9 bases and J by 7 bases; unmatched bases: 6. Germline CDR1 reads MNHEY; CDR2 reads SMNVEV (reference sequence).

The chain recombines TRBV18 with TRBJ2-1; 8 bases match TRBD2. The CDR3 has 15 amino acids. Germline values: CDR1 KGHSH, CDR2 LQKENI. J gave up 5 bases and V 5 bases, and 8 bases lay outside the gene matches. This CDR3 reads CASSSASGRNNEQFF. DNA for the CDR3: TGTGCCAGCTCATCAGCTAGCGGGCGGAACAATGAGCAGTTCTTC.

The genes are TRBV7-9 and TRBJ2-7, with D perhaps matching TRBD1 (5 bases). Germline CDR1 SEHNR, CDR2 FQNEAQ (reference sequence). Trimming pared 1 base from V and 5 bases from J, leaving 15 bases between. CDR3 length equals 15 residues. CDR3 residues: CASSLVSGAGDEQYF. CDR3 DNA sequence: TGTGCCAGCAGCTTAGTGAGTGGGGCTGGAGACGAGCAGTACTTC.

This chain joins TRBV5-1 and TRBJ2-4; D not certain. CDR1 and CDR2 (germline): SGHRS, YFSETQ. The germline V and J ends were trimmed by 0 bases and 6 bases, with 7 bases remaining between them. The CDR3 is made up of 13 amino acids. The DNA for the CDR3 is TGCGCCAGCAGCTTGGGGGAACGAAACATTCAGTACTTC. Protein sequence: CASSLGERNIQYF.

The J gene is TRBJ2-2, the V gene TRBV23-1; D may be TRBD1 (5 bases). TRBV23-1 is recorded as an ORF, its role being uncertain. The CDR3 extends over 16 amino acids. V was pared by 2 bases and J by 3 bases, with 13 bases between. Here the CDR3 reads CASSQPGPMDTGELFF. DNA of the CDR3: TGCGCCAGCAGTCAACCAGGGCCGATGGACACCGGGGAGCTGTTTTTT.

This chain joins TRBV10-3 and TRBJ2-1; 9 bases align to TRBD2. The ends lost 3 bases at V and 10 bases at J; junction bases unmatched: 10. There are 15 residues in the CDR3. Germline values: CDR1 ENHRY, CDR2 SYGVKD. The CDR3 loop is CAISDRLAGQGEQFF. The CDR3 DNA sequence: TGTGCCATCAGTGACAGGCTAGCGGGACAAGGGGAGCAGTTCTTC.

V is TRBV7-2 and J is TRBJ1-2; D uncertain. This CDR3 has 15 amino acids. V lost 5 bases to trimming and J lost 5 bases, with 18 bases between them. Looked up from germline, CDR1 is SGHTA and CDR2 is FQGNSA. This chain's CDR3 is CASSLRRGIDYGYTF. In nucleotides, the CDR3 is TGTGCCAGCAGCCTGAGGCGGGGAATCGATTATGGCTACACCTTC.

The rearrangement uses TRBV27 and TRBJ2-2; TRBD1 matches 10 bases. The CDR3 contains 15 residues. Germline lookup yields CDR1 MNHEY and CDR2 SMNVEV (reference sequence). Losses at the gene ends were 3 bases for V and 5 bases for J; bases not matched to a gene: 3. DNA for the CDR3: TGTGCCAGCAGTTTGGGACAGGGGCGGACCGGGGAGCTGTTTTTT. It is translated as CASSLGQGRTGELFF.

The J gene is TRBJ1-2, the V gene TRBV28; no definite D call. V was pared by 1 base and J by 3 bases, with 9 bases between. This CDR3 comprises 14 residues. Germline values: CDR1 MDHEN, CDR2 SYDVKM. The CDR3, as DNA: TGTGCCAGCAGTTTATCGGGGTTTTACTATGGCTACACCTTC. As protein: CASSLSGFYYGYTF.

The chain joins TRBV10-2 to TRBJ1-5; D ambiguous. Germline V gives CDR1 WSHSY, CDR2 SAAADI. There are 13 residues in the CDR3. Trimming removed 5 bases at V and 5 bases at J, with 10 bases between. The CDR3 loop reads CASSHSQDQPQHF. The CDR3 nucleotides read TGCGCCAGCAGTCACTCCCAGGATCAGCCCCAGCATTTT.

This chain joins TRBV15 and TRBJ2-1; D remains unclear. V was cut by 4 bases and J by 0 bases, with 16 bases left in between. The CDR3 is made up of 17 amino acids. Germline assignment: CDR1 LNHNV and CDR2 YYDKDF (reference sequence). In DNA form, the CDR3 reads TGTGCCACCAGCAATAAAAGGGCCGGCAGCTCCTACAATGAGCAGTTCTTC. Protein sequence: CATSNKRAGSSYNEQFF.

The V call is TRBV28, the J call TRBJ1-3; D call uncertain. The V end lost 5 bases, the J end lost 3 bases, and 14 bases lay between the germline ends. This CDR3 is 15 amino acids long. Per the germline V gene, CDR1 is MDHEN and CDR2 is SYDVKM. CDR3 region: CASSSSGVGGNTIYF. The DNA of the CDR3 is TGTGCCAGCAGTAGTAGTGGAGTGGGTGGAAACACCATATATTTT.

The DNA for the CDR3 is TGTGCCAGCAGCTTGCCTGGGGGCCTACAGGGCTACACCTTC. This translates into CASSLPGGLQGYTF. This chain links TRBV7-2 with TRBJ1-2; a weak D match, TRBD1 (6 bases). Germline CDR1 is SGHTA and CDR2 is FQGNSA. This CDR3 has 14 amino acids. V dropped 3 bases and J dropped 8 bases, with 16 bases sitting between them. Based on the CDR3 plus reference TRBV7-2 and TRBJ1-2, the full variable domain is GAGVSQSPSNKVTEKGKDVELRCDPISGHTALYWYRQSLGQGLEFLIYFQGNSAPDKSGLPSDRFSAERTGGSVSTLTIQRTQQEDSAVYLCASSLPGGLQGYTFGSGTRLTVV.

In this sample, this clone turned up once. The chain links TRBV6-1 to TRBJ2-7; no definite D call. V lost 7 bases, J lost 7 bases, and 14 bases lay in between. CDR3 size: 12 residues. Germline V gene lookup returns CDR1 MNHNS and CDR2 SASEGT. CDR3 DNA sequence: TGTGCCAGCACCCGGACGGAGTCTGAGCAGTACTTC. Translated, it gives CASTRTESEQYF.

In this sample, this clone turned up once. This chain uses TRBV4-1 with TRBJ1-3; D unclear. The germline V and J ends were trimmed by 0 bases and 2 bases, with 8 bases remaining between them. This CDR3 contains 15 residues. The germline V gene has CDR1 MGHRA and CDR2 YSYEKL. CDR3 in amino acids: CASSQDRAAGNTIYF. CDR3 nucleotide sequence: TGCGCCAGCAGCCAAGATCGGGCGGCTGGAAACACCATATATTTT.

V is TRBV6-5 and J is TRBJ2-1; D may be TRBD1 (6 bases). CDR1 is MNHEY and CDR2 is SVGAGI in the germline V gene. V shed 9 bases and J shed 4 bases, with 19 bases lying between them. This CDR3 spans 15 amino acids. The CDR3, as DNA: TGTGCCAGTCGAAAACCGGGACATCCATACAATGAGCAGTTCTTC. The encoded protein is CASRKPGHPYNEQFF.

The chain employs TRBV14 and TRBJ1-1, with D possibly TRBD1 on 5 matching bases. V lost 3 bases and J 6 bases, leaving 14 bases between the germline ends. Germline CDR1 SGHDN, CDR2 FVKESK. The CDR3 covers 14 residues. CDR3 protein: CASSHRAPASEAFF. CDR3 sequence (DNA): TGTGCCAGCAGCCACAGGGCTCCCGCCTCTGAAGCTTTCTTT.

The rearrangement links TRBV28 to TRBJ1-1; perhaps TRBD1 as D (5 bases). Germline loops: CDR1 MDHEN, CDR2 SYDVKM. Trimming shortened V by 7 bases and J by 7 bases, and 16 bases separated the two germline ends. The CDR3 is made up of 13 amino acids. CDR3 nucleotide sequence: TGTGCCAGCAAAGAGACAGCCCGCCTTGAAGCTTTCTTT. Residues: CASKETARLEAFF.

V and J are TRBV29-1 and TRBJ1-5; 7 bases agree with TRBD1. Germline CDR1 is SQVTM and CDR2 is ANQGSEA. Trimming removed 6 bases from V and 3 bases from J; junction bases left unmatched: 8. The CDR3 totals 14 residues. The CDR3 sequence is CSVRTTGINQPQHF. For the CDR3, the DNA is TGCAGCGTCCGGACGACAGGGATCAATCAGCCCCAGCATTTT.